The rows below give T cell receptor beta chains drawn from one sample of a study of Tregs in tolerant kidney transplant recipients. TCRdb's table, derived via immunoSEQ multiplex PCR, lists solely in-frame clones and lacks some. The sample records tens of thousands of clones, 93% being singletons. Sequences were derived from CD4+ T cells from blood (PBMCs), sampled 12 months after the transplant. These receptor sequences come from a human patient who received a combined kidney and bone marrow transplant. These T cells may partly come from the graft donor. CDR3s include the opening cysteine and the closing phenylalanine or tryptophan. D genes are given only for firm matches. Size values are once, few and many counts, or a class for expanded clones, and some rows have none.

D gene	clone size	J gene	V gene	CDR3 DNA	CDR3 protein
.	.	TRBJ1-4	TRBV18	TGTGCCAGCTCACCACAGGGGTATTCGGAAAAACTGTTTTTT	CASSPQGYSEKLFF
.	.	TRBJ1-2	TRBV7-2	TGTGCCAGCAGCCCGCTCGGGGTCAGGGGCTATGGCCACACCTTC	CASSPLGVRGYGHTF
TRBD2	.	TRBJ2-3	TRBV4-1	TGCGCCAGCAGCCCCCAGGAGCGGGGGGGGCTAGGTACGCAGTATTTT	CASSPQERGGLGTQYF
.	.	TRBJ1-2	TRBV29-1	TGCAGCGTTCAACAGGGTTTTATGGATGGCTACACCTTC	CSVQQGFMDGYTF
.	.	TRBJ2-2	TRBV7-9	TGTGCCAGCAGGGAGGAAGCCGGGGAGCTGTTTTTT	CASREEAGELFF
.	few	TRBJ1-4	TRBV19	TGTGCCAGTAGTATAAACAGAGAACCTAATGAAAAACTGTTTTTT	CASSINREPNEKLFF
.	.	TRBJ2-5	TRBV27	TGTGCCAGCAGTCGGAGTGGGGAGACCCAGTACTTC	CASSRSGETQYF
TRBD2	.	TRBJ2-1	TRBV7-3	TGTGCCAGCAGCCCGCAGCGGGGTGAGCAGTTCTTC	CASSPQRGEQFF
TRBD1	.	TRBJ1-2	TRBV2	TGTGCCAGCAGACACGGGACAGCTGACTATGGCTACACCTTC	CASRHGTADYGYTF
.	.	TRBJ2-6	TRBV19	TGTGCCAGTAGGAGGTCTGGGGCCAACGTCCTGACTTTC	CASRRSGANVLTF
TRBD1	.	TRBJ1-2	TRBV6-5	TGTGCCAGCAGTTACAGGGGGCCCTCTCACTATGGCTACACCTTC	CASSYRGPSHYGYTF
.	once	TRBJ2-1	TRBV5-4	TGTGCCAGCAGCTTGGACTTCGACAATGAGCAGTTCTTC	CASSLDFDNEQFF
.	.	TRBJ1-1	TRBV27	TGTGCCAGCAGTTTTGCAGGGGAGAACACTGAAGCTTTCTTT	CASSFAGENTEAFF
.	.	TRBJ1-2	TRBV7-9	TGTGCCAGCAGGCACTTAGCCTTGGGTATGAAAACAGGGCGTGGCTACACCTTC	CASRHLALGMKTGRGYTF
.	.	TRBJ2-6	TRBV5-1	TGCGCCAGCAGCTTGCCCCAGGTTCTCTCTGGGGCCAACGTCCTGACTTTC	CASSLPQVLSGANVLTF
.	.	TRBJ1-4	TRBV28	TGTGCCAGCAGTTTGATGTCCAGAGGCAATATGGGTGAAAAACTGTTTTTT	CASSLMSRGNMGEKLFF
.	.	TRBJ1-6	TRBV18	TGTGCCAGCTCACCAATACAGACTAATTCACCCCTCCACTTT	CASSPIQTNSPLHF
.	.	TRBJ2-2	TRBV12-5	TGTGCTAGTGGTTTTTCGGGGTTAGGGAACACCGGGGAGCTGTTTTTT	CASGFSGLGNTGELFF
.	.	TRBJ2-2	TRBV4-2	TGTGCCAGCAGCCAAGATAATGAGGCAGGGAGGTTTTACACCGGGGAGCTGTTTTTT	CASSQDNEAGRFYTGELFF
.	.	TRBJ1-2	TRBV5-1	TGCGCCAGCAGCTTGGAGCCGTTGTATGGCTACACCTTC	CASSLEPLYGYTF
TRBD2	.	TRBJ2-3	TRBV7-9	TGTGCCAGCAGCGCAAGACTAGCGGGGGGGCCAGATACGCAGTATTTT	CASSARLAGGPDTQYF
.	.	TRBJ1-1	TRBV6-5	TGTGCCACCCTTGGACGGAGAGGGGGCACTGAAGCTTTCTTT	CATLGRRGGTEAFF
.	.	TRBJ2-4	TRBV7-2	TGTGCCAGCAGCTCGGGTCTAGCCAAAAACATTCAGTACTTC	CASSSGLAKNIQYF
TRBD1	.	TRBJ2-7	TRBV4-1	TGCGCCAGCAGCCAACCGGACAGGGAGTCCTACGAGCAGTACTTC	CASSQPDRESYEQYF
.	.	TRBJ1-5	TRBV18	TGTGCCAGCTCACCGAGCGGGAATAGCAATCAGCCCCAGCATTTT	CASSPSGNSNQPQHF
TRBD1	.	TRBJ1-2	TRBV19	TGTGCCAGTAGTATCGACAGGGTCGGCTACACCTTC	CASSIDRVGYTF
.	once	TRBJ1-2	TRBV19	TGTGCCAGTAGTATAGCTGGCAGGGACTATAATAACTATGGCTACACCTTC	CASSIAGRDYNNYGYTF
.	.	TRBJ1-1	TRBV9	TGTGCCAGCAGCGTAAGCCGGACAGCTATAGACACTGAAGCTTTCTTT	CASSVSRTAIDTEAFF
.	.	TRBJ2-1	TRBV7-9	TGTGCCAGCGCTCAATGGGCGGGGAGCTCCTACAATGAGCAGTTCTTC	CASAQWAGSSYNEQFF
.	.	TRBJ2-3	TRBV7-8	TGTGCCAGCAGCCCCTCTTGGGCCTCAGGGGAGGGAGGCACAGATACGCAGTATTTT	CASSPSWASGEGGTDTQYF
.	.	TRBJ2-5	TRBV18	TGTGCCAGCTCACCCATTGGGCCACAAGAGACCCAGTACTTC	CASSPIGPQETQYF
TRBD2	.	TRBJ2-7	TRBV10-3	TGTGCCACCCGGGGGGGGGACTACGAGCAGTACTTC	CATRGGDYEQYF
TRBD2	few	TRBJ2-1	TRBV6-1	TGTGCCAGCGGCGGACTAGCGGGGACGGCCAATGAGCAGTTCTTC	CASGGLAGTANEQFF
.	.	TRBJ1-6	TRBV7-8	TGTGCCAGCAGGGGGGCAGGGGCGCTTAGTTCCCCCCTCCACTTT	CASRGAGALSSPLHF
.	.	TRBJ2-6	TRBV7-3	TGTGCCAGCAGCACACAGGGAGATGAGGCCAACGTCCTGACTTTC	CASSTQGDEANVLTF
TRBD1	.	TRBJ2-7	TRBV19	TGTGCCAGTAGTATAGGGACAGGACTGTACGAGCAGTACTTC	CASSIGTGLYEQYF
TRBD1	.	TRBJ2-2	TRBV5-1	TGCGCCAGCAGCTACCCGAAACCTACAGGGGGGAGCACCGGGGAGCTGTTTTTT	CASSYPKPTGGSTGELFF
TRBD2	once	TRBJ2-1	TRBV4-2	TGTGCCAGCAGCCAAGTAGCGGGAGGGCCGGACAATGAGCAGTTCTTC	CASSQVAGGPDNEQFF
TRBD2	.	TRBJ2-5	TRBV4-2	TGTGCCAGCAGCCAGGGTGGACTAGCGGGGCAAGAGACCCAGTACTTC	CASSQGGLAGQETQYF
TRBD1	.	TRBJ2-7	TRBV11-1	TGTGCCAGCAGCGTAGGACAGGGCCGCTACGAGCAGTACTTC	CASSVGQGRYEQYF
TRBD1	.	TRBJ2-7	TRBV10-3	TGTGCCATCAGGCTTACAGGGGGCGAATCCTACGAGCAGTACTTC	CAIRLTGGESYEQYF
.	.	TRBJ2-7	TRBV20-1	TGCAGTGTCGGGAGTTACGAGCAGTACTTC	CSVGSYEQYF
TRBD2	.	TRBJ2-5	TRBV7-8	TGTGCCAGCAGCTTAGGACTAGCGGAAGAGACCCAGTACTTC	CASSLGLAEETQYF
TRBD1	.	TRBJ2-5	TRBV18	TGTGCCAGCTCATGGAGCAGGGGGCAAGAGACCCAGTACTTC	CASSWSRGQETQYF
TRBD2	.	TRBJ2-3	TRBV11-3	TGTGCCAGCAGCTTGCAAAGCGGGACTAGCACAGATACGCAGTATTTT	CASSLQSGTSTDTQYF
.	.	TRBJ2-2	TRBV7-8	TGTGCCAGCAGCCCCGGACACCGTAAAACACCTGGGAACACCGGGGAGCTGTTTTTT	CASSPGHRKTPGNTGELFF
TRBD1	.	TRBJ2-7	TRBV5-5	TGTGCCAGCAGCTCAGGACAGGGGCTCTACGAGCAGTACTTC	CASSSGQGLYEQYF
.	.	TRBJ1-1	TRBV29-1	TGCAGCGTCCTAGGCCTGAACACTGAAGCTTTCTTT	CSVLGLNTEAFF
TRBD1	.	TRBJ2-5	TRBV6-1	TGTGCCAGCAGTAGTCAACAGGGGCATGGGGAGACCCAGTACTTC	CASSSQQGHGETQYF
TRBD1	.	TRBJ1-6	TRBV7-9	TGTGCCAGCAGCCGGCGGGACAGCACTTCACCCCTCCACTTT	CASSRRDSTSPLHF
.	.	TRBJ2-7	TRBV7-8	TGTGCCAGCAGCTTAGCGGGACACGGAATCTCCTACGAGCAGTACTTC	CASSLAGHGISYEQYF
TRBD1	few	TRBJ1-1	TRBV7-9	TGTGCCAGCAGCTCGGGACAGCACATGAACACTGAAGCTTTCTTT	CASSSGQHMNTEAFF
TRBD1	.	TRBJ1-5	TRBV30	TGTGCCTGGAGTGTTGGACAGGGATATCAGCCCCAGCATTTT	CAWSVGQGYQPQHF
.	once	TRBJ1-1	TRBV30	TGTGCCTGGAGTACTGGAAGCGCTGAAGCTTTCTTT	CAWSTGSAEAFF
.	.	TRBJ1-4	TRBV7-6	TGTGCCAGCAGCTCAACAGGGACAAATGAAAAACTGTTTTTT	CASSSTGTNEKLFF
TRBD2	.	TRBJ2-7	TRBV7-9	TGTGCCAGCAGCCCGACTAGCGGCTCCTACGAGCAGTACTTC	CASSPTSGSYEQYF
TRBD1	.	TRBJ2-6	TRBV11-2	TGTGCCAGCAGCTCGAGACAGGGGGCTGGGGCCAACGTCCTGACTTTC	CASSSRQGAGANVLTF
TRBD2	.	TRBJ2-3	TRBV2	TGTGCCAGCATGGAATTGGCGGGGGGTTGGGTAGATACGCAGTATTTT	CASMELAGGWVDTQYF